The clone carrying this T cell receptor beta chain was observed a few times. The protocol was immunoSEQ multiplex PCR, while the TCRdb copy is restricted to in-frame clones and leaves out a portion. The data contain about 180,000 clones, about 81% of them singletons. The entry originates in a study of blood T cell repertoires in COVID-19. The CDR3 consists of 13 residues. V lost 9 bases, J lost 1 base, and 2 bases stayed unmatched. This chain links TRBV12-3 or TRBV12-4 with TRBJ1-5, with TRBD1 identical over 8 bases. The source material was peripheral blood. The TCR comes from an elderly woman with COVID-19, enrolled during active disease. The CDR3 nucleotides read TGTGCCAGTAGGACAGGGAGCAATCAGCCCCAGCATTTT. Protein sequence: CASRTGSNQPQHF.